This T cell receptor (beta chain) was obtained from a study of tumor-infiltrating lymphocytes in primary liver carcinoma. In the study overall: Tumors measured roughly 4.2 to 10 cm and were stage T1-T3 N0M0.

Study-wide findings and caveats: Tumor tissue displayed a significantly greater top-250-clone fraction than blood (p = 0.039).

With a constant-region primer, TCR beta cDNA was made from approximately 450 ng of total RNA. Amplification in three nested multiplex PCR rounds with slightly modified ARM-PCR gave rise to TCR beta libraries. TRBV1-TRBV30 forward primers and a C-beta reverse primer were used in the first two PCR rounds, which each ran for approximately 9 cycles. In TCRdb, the multiplex PCR reads were re-called with MiXCR into one record per CDR3 protein. The sample has roughly 120,000 distinct CDR3 sequences, around 70% seen once. This CDR3 is built from 15 residues. V was pared by 3 bases and J by 5 bases, with 9 bases of the junction left unmatched. Germline V gene lookup returns CDR1 KGHSH and CDR2 LQKENI. Concerning this clonotype itself: Its antigen is not known.

DNA and RNA were both co-extracted from about 19-30 mg of bulk tissue that had not been sorted. Patients underwent surgical resection for primary liver carcinoma. Those patients suffered from chronic HBV infection and were treatment-naive. Specimen: tumor-adjacent normal liver tissue. This TCR was sampled from a woman aged 60-70 years with primary liver carcinoma and hepatitis B virus infection. This chain joins TRBV18 and TRBJ2-7; 8 bases map to TRBD2. CDR3: CASSPDGGAFNEQYF. The CDR3 region has the DNA TGTGCCAGCTCACCGGACGGGGGGGCTTTCAACGAGCAGTACTTC.